This T cell receptor (beta chain) was captured in a study of T cell repertoires in cytomegalovirus infection. About the study: Well-studied HLA-B-restricted CMV epitopes were used in the study alongside recently identified HLA-C-restricted ones. It was the public TCR beta signatures that indicated both CMV infection and matching HLA type.

Points from the study as a whole: Ex vivo, HLA-C-restricted CMV-specific TCR beta clonotypes prevailed over the rest of the response.

This clonotype was found once. The target antigen is unknown. A single record per CDR3 protein comes from TCRdb applying MiXCR to the reads. The table includes approximately 300,000 distinct CDR3 sequences, roughly 28% detected once. The sequence was collected from a human donor in good health (CMV status not recorded). Some clones in this sample may be carry-over from other donors' samples. The sample was cultured PBMCs, taken from culture after CMV antigen stimulation.

Written as DNA, the CDR3 is TGTGCCAGCAGCTCCGGGACTAGCTCCGTGAAGCAGTACTTC. Translating gives CASSSGTSSVKQYF. The rearrangement joins TRBV5-5 to TRBJ2-7, with TRBD2 identical over 9 bases. Germline loops: CDR1 SGHKS, CDR2 YYEKEE (reference sequence). After removal of 3 bases from V and 8 bases from J, the junction contained 9 bases not matched to a gene. The CDR3 length is 14 residues.